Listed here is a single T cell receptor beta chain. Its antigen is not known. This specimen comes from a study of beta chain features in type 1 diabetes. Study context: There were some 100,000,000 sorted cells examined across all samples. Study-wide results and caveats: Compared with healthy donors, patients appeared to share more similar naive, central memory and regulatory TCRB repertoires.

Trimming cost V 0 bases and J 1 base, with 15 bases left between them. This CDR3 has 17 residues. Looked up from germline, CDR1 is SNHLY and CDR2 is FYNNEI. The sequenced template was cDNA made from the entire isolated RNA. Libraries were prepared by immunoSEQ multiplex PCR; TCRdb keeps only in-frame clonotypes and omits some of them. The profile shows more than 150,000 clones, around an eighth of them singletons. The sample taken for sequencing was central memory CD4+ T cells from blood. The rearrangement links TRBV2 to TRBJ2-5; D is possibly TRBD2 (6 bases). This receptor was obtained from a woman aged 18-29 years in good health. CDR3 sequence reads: CASSEAAGFGAQETQYF. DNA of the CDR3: TGTGCCAGCAGTGAAGCCGCGGGGTTTGGGGCCCAAGAGACCCAGTACTTC.